These 9 T cell receptor beta chains were sequenced from one sample in a study of blood T cells in healthy people across ages. It was with a sample-barcoded 5' primer and a J-beta primer mix that a second PCR of roughly 6 to 11 cycles was run. From the 5' RACE reads, TCRdb called clonotypes with MiXCR, one entry per CDR3 protein. The data contain approximately 800,000 distinct CDR3 sequences, roughly 25% of them singletons. These sequences were also reported in another study, on T cells of mothers and their children.

Sequencing was performed on blood. The receptor set was obtained from a boy younger than 18 in good health.

This clonotype has more than one count but fewer than ten. The chain is built from TRBV10-3 and TRBJ2-5, with 9 bases fitting TRBD2. This CDR3 has 16 amino acids. After removal of 3 bases from V and 3 bases from J, the junction contained 8 bases not matched to a gene. Germline CDR1 reads ENHRY; CDR2 reads SYGVKD. The CDR3 DNA follows: TGTGCCATCAGTGATGAATCTGCTAGCGGGAAAGAGACCCAGTACTTC. Protein: CAISDESASGKETQYF.

This clonotype has a handful of counts. This sequence joins TRBV24-1 and TRBJ2-2, with 12 bases that match TRBD1. The CDR3 has 16 residues. Germline loops: CDR1 KGHDR, CDR2 SFDVKD. V lost 3 bases, J lost 3 bases, and 1 base stayed unmatched. The CDR3 sequence: CATSDRDRGHTGELFF. The CDR3 DNA is TGTGCCACCAGTGATCGGGACAGGGGGCACACCGGGGAGCTGTTTTTT.

This sequence joins TRBV30 and TRBJ1-3, with D possibly matching TRBD1 (6 bases). Germline values: CDR1 GTSNPN, CDR2 SVGIG (reference sequence). The CDR3 runs to 14 residues. V dropped 5 bases and J dropped 2 bases, with 13 bases sitting between them. The CDR3 DNA is TGTGCCTGGTTCAGGGGAACACCTGGAAACACCATATATTTT. This gives the protein CAWFRGTPGNTIYF.

This clonotype was counted between two and nine times. One end of the junction does not line up with germline, which may come from a read error. The chain is built from TRBV27 and TRBJ2-1; no clear D. CDR1 MNHEY and CDR2 SMNVEV come from the germline V gene (reference sequence). The CDR3 has 15 amino acids. CDR3 DNA sequence: TGTGCCTGCAGTACCCTTACGAGCTCCTACAATGAGCAGTTCTTC. This sequence encodes CACSTLTSSYNEQFF.

In its sample, this clonotype was seen a few times. This sequence joins TRBV29-1 and TRBJ2-1; 7 nucleotides line up with TRBD1. The J segment lost 5 bases and the V segment lost 7 bases, leaving 20 bases of the junction unmatched. Germline V gene lookup returns CDR1 SQVTM and CDR2 ANQGSEA. The CDR3 is 17 amino acids. The DNA for the CDR3 is TGCAGCGCGACCGACAGGGTAGTTCTGGTTGGGAACAATGAGCAGTTCTTC. Protein sequence: CSATDRVVLVGNNEQFF.

V is TRBV4-1 and J is TRBJ1-1; D is undetermined. Trimming left V 6 bases short and J 6 bases short, with 17 bases between. Germline CDR1 MGHRA, CDR2 YSYEKL. This CDR3 comprises 14 residues. In nucleotides, the CDR3 is TGCGCCAGCAGGGCCCAAGGCCAGGTCGCTGAAGCTTTCTTT. As protein: CASRAQGQVAEAFF.

The chain uses TRBV3-1 and TRBJ2-2; D not certain. CDR1 and CDR2 (germline): LGHDT, YNNKEL (reference sequence). This CDR3 region has 15 residues. Trimming took 2 bases from V and 0 from J, leaving 7 bases between them. CDR3 residues: CASSQRLANTGELFF. CDR3 DNA: TGTGCCAGCAGCCAAAGGCTAGCGAACACCGGGGAGCTGTTTTTT.

This clonotype was picked up a small number of times. The genes are TRBV2 and TRBJ1-6, with TRBD1 identical over 7 bases. Losses at the gene ends were 7 bases for V and 11 bases for J; bases not matched to a gene: 11. The CDR3 covers 14 residues. Germline CDR1 and CDR2: SNHLY and FYNNEI. The CDR3, as DNA: TGTGCCAGCACTACCGGGACAGAGGCTGCACCCCTCCACTTT. It translates to CASTTGTEAAPLHF.

The rearrangement uses TRBV29-1 and TRBJ1-4; possibly TRBD1 for D (5 bases). V was clipped by 6 bases and J by 3 bases, with 11 bases between them. The CDR3 is made up of 13 amino acids. The germline gives CDR1 SQVTM, CDR2 ANQGSEA. The CDR3 region has the DNA TGCAGCGTCACAGGAGGACCTAATGAAAAACTGTTTTTT. Amino acid sequence: CSVTGGPNEKLFF.